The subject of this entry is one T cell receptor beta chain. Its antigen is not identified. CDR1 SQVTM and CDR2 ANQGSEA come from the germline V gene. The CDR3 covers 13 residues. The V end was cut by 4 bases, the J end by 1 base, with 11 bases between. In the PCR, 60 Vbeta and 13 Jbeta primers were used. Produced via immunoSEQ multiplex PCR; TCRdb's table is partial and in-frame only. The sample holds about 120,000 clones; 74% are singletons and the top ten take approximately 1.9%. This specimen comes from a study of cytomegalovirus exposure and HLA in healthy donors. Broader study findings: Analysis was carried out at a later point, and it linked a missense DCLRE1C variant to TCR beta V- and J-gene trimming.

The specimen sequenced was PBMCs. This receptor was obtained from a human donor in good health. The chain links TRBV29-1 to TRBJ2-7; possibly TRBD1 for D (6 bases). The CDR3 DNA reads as TGCAGCGTTGTTCAGGGGTCGTCCTACGAGCAGTACTTC. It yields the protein CSVVQGSSYEQYF.